Below are 12 T cell receptor beta chains sequenced from a single sample in a study of cytomegalovirus exposure and HLA in healthy donors. Use of 60 Vbeta and 13 Jbeta primers characterized the PCR. The table came from immunoSEQ multiplex PCR; TCRdb's copy has only in-frame clones and leaves some out. The table shows some 200,000 clones, with roughly four fifths occurring only once. Sequencing was performed on PBMCs. These receptors were obtained from a woman in her thirties or forties in good health and CMV-seronegative.

This sequence joins TRBV6-1 and TRBJ2-7, with D maybe TRBD1 (5 bases). The V gene's germline CDR1 is MNHNS and CDR2 SASEGT. The CDR3 loop spans 14 amino acids. V was trimmed by 0 bases and J by 4 bases, leaving 10 bases between them. CDR3 loop: CASSEALQGYEQYF. In nucleotides, the CDR3 is TGTGCCAGCAGTGAAGCGCTTCAGGGTTACGAGCAGTACTTC.

This clone occurred once. The rearrangement uses TRBV19 and TRBJ2-7; D is undetermined. CDR1 LNHDA and CDR2 SQIVND come from the germline V gene (reference sequence). Trimming cost V 0 bases and J 3 bases, with 6 bases left between them. The length of the CDR3 is 13 residues. Here the CDR3 reads CASSIEFRYEQYF. The CDR3 DNA reads TGTGCCAGTAGTATAGAATTCCGCTACGAGCAGTACTTC.

This rearrangement joins TRBV7-2 to TRBJ2-2; D possibly corresponds to TRBD1 (6 bases). CDR3 size: 17 residues. V shed 4 bases and J shed 4 bases, with 19 bases lying between them. Germline V CDR1 and CDR2: SGHTA, FQGNSA. CDR3 sequence (DNA): TGTGCCAGCAGCTCGCAGCAAAACAGGGTTGGCACCGGGGAGCTGTTTTTT. Translated: CASSSQQNRVGTGELFF.

This clone appeared a single time. V usage is TRBV7-8 and J usage is TRBJ1-1, with 9 bases lining up with TRBD1. CDR1 is SGHVS and CDR2 is FQNEAQ in the germline V gene. The trim removed 2 bases at V and 3 bases at J, leaving 7 bases unmatched. The CDR3 runs 16 residues. The CDR3 region has the DNA TGTGCCAGCAGCTTACCCCGGGACAGGGAAGACACTGAAGCTTTCTTT. Its translation: CASSLPRDREDTEAFF.

This clone has only one observation. The rearrangement uses TRBV2 and TRBJ2-5; 8 bases map to TRBD1. The J call may be mistaken, given a closer DNA end match to TRBJ2-7. The CDR3 sequence is 15 residues long. Germline V gives CDR1 SNHLY, CDR2 FYNNEI. In DNA, the CDR3 is TGTGCCAGCAGTGACGGGAGACAGGGGATCTACGAGCAGTACTTC. This codes for CASSDGRQGIYEQYF.

The genes are TRBV28 and TRBJ1-6; possibly TRBD1 for D (6 bases). CDR3 size: 16 residues. Trimming stripped 6 bases from V and 0 bases from J, with 12 bases between. The germline gives CDR1 MDHEN, CDR2 SYDVKM. In DNA form, the CDR3 reads TGTGCCAGCAGAAAGGACAGAAGCTCCTATAATTCACCCCTCCACTTT. Residues: CASRKDRSSYNSPLHF.

This clone was found once. The rearrangement links TRBV7-9 to TRBJ2-7, with TRBD1 identical over 8 bases. The CDR3 totals 14 residues. Losses at the gene ends were 6 bases for V and 4 bases for J; bases not matched to a gene: 8. The germline CDR1 and CDR2 sequences are SEHNR and FQNEAQ (reference sequence). DNA for the CDR3: TGTGCCAGCAGTTACGGACAGGGAGTATACGAGCAGTACTTC. It encodes CASSYGQGVYEQYF.

This clone was counted a few times. The chain combines TRBV6-1 with TRBJ2-6, with D hard to call. The V end lost 2 bases, the J end lost 0 bases, and 8 bases lay between the germline ends. The length of the CDR3 is 16 residues. Germline V gene data show CDR1 as MNHNS and CDR2 as SASEGT. The CDR3 nucleotides are TGTGCCAGCAGTGAATTCCGGAGCTCTGGGGCCAACGTCCTGACTTTC. Protein: CASSEFRSSGANVLTF.

The chain couples TRBV27 to TRBJ1-1; a weak D match, TRBD1 (6 bases). Germline CDR1 is MNHEY and CDR2 is SMNVEV (reference sequence). V was cut by 8 bases and J by 1 base, with 14 bases left in between. This CDR3 has 14 residues. CDR3 sequence: CASGLEGENTEAFF. As DNA, the CDR3 is TGTGCCAGCGGATTAGAGGGGGAGAACACTGAAGCTTTCTTT.

Comment on this clone: Other DNA sequences within the sample encode an identical CDR3. The rearrangement joins TRBV7-3 to TRBJ2-5, with TRBD2 matching 7 bases. The germline V gene has CDR1 SGHTA and CDR2 FQGTGA. The CDR3 totals 13 residues. Losses at the gene ends were 1 base for V and 4 bases for J; bases not matched to a gene: 0. The CDR3 protein is CASSLREGETQYF. CDR3 coding DNA: TGTGCCAGCAGCTTAAGGGAGGGAGAGACCCAGTACTTC. Supplemented by reference TRBV7-3 and TRBJ2-5, the full variable domain reads GAGVSQTPSNKVTEKGKYVELRCDPISGHTALYWYRQSLGQGPEFLIYFQGTGAADDSGLPNDRFFAVRPEGSVSTLKIQRTERGDSAVYLCASSLREGETQYFGPGTRLLVL.

The sample holds a few counts of this clone. The chain recombines TRBV11-1 with TRBJ1-2; D is ambiguous. The CDR3 runs to 13 residues. Trimming cost V 1 base and J 5 bases, with 8 bases left between them. Per the germline V gene, CDR1 is SGHAT and CDR2 is FQDESV (reference sequence). The CDR3 protein is CASSLEGGYGYTF. CDR3 in DNA: TGTGCCAGCAGCTTAGAAGGCGGATATGGCTACACCTTC.

V usage is TRBV25-1 and J usage is TRBJ2-5; D gene unclear. The CDR3 is 11 residues long. With 3 bases removed from V and 7 bases from J, the gap between germline ends came to 6 bases. Germline-derived CDR1 and CDR2 are MGHDK and SYGVNS. The CDR3 loop is CASSDVVTQYF. DNA for the CDR3: TGTGCCAGCAGTGATGTCGTGACCCAGTACTTC.